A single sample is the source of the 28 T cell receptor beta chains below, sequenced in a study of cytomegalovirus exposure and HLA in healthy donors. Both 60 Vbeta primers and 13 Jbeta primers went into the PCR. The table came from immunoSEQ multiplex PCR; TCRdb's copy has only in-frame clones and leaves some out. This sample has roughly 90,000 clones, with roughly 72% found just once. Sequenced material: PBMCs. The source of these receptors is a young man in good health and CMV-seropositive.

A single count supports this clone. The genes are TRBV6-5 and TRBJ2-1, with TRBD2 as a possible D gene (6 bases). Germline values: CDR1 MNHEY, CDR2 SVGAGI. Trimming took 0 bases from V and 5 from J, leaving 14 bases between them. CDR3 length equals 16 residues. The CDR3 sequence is CASSYSPSGRNNEQFF. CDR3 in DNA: TGTGCCAGCAGTTACTCGCCCTCCGGGAGAAACAATGAGCAGTTCTTC.

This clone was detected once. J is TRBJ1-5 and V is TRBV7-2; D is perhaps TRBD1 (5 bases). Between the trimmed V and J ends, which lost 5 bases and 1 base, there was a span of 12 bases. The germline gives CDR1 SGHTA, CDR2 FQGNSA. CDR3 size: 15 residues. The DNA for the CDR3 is TGTGCCAGCAGCCCATATGGACAAAGCAATCAGCCCCAGCATTTT. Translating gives CASSPYGQSNQPQHF.

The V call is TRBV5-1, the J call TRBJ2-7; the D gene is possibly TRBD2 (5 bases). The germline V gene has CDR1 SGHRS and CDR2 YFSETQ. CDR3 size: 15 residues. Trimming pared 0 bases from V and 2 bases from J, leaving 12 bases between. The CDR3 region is CASSLELATPYEQYF. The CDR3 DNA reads TGCGCCAGCAGCTTGGAGCTAGCCACCCCCTACGAGCAGTACTTC.

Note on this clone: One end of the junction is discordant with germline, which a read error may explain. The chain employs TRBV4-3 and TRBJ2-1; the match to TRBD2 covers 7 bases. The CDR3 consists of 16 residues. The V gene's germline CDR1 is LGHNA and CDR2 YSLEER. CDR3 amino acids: CTSSHSTGGVYNEQFF. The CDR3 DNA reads TGCACCAGCAGCCACTCAACGGGAGGAGTATACAATGAGCAGTTCTTC.

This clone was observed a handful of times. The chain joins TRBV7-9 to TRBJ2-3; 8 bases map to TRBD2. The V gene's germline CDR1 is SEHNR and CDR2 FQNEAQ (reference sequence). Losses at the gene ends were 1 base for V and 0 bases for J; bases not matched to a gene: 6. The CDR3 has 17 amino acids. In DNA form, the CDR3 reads TGTGCCAGCAGCTTAGGGCTAGCGGGTTCTAGCACAGATACGCAGTATTTT. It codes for CASSLGLAGSSTDTQYF. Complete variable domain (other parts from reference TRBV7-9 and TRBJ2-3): DTGVSQNPRHKITKRGQNVTFRCDPISEHNRLYWYRQTLGQGPEFLTYFQNEAQLEKSRLLSDRFSAERPKGSFSTLEIQRTEQGDSAMYLCASSLGLAGSSTDTQYFGPGTRLTVL.

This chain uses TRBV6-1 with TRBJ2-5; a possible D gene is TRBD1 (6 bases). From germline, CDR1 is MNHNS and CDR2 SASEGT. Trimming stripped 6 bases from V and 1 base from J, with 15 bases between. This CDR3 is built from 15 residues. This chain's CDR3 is CASRPTTGRQETQYF. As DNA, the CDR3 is TGTGCCAGCAGGCCGACGACAGGACGCCAAGAGACCCAGTACTTC.

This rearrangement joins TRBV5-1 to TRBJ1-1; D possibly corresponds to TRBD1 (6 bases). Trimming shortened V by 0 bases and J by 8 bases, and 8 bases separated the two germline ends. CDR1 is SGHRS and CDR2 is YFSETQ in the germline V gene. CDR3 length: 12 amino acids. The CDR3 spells CASSLGDIEAFF. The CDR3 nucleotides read TGCGCCAGCAGCTTGGGGGACATCGAAGCTTTCTTT.

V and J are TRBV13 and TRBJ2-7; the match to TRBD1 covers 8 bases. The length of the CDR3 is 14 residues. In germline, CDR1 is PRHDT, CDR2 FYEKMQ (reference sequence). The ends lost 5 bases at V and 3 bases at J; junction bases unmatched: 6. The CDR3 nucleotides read TGTGCCAGCAGCCCCCAGGGGGCCCGCTACGAGCAGTACTTC. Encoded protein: CASSPQGARYEQYF.

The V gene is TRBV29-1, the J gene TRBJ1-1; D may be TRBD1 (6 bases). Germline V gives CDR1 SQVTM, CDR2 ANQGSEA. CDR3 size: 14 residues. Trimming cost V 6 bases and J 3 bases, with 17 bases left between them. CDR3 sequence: CSVVKQGRDTEAFF. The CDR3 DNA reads TGCAGCGTGGTAAAACAGGGAAGGGACACTGAAGCTTTCTTT.

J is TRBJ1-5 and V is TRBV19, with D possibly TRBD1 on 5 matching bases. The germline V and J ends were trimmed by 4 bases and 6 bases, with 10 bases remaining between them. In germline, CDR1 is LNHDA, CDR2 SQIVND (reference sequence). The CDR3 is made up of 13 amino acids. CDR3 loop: CASSNQGSQPQHF. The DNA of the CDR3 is TGTGCCAGTAGTAATCAGGGAAGTCAGCCCCAGCATTTT.

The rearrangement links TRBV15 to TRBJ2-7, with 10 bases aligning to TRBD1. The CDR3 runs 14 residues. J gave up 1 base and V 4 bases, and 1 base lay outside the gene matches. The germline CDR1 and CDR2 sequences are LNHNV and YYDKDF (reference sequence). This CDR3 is CATSTDRGSYEQYF. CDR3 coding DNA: TGTGCCACCAGCACGGACAGGGGGTCCTACGAGCAGTACTTC.

CDR3 nucleotides: TGCGCCAGCAGTGTATACTCGAACACCGGGGAGCTGTTTTTT. Translated: CASSVYSNTGELFF. This chain joins TRBV10-2 and TRBJ2-2; D gene uncertain. The CDR3 is 14 residues long. From germline, CDR1 is WSHSY and CDR2 SAAADI. V shed 4 bases and J shed 0 bases, with 6 bases lying between them.

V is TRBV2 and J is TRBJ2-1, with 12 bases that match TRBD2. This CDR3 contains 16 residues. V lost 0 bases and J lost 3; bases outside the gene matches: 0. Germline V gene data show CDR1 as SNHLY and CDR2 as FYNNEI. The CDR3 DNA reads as TGTGCCAGCAGTGAAGCGACTAGCGGGGGCTACAATGAGCAGTTCTTC. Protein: CASSEATSGGYNEQFF.

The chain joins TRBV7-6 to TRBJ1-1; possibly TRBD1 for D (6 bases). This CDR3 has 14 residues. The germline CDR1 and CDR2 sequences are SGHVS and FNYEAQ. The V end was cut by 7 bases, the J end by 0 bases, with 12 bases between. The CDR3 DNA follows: TGTGCCAGCACATCAGGGGAGATGAACACTGAAGCTTTCTTT. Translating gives CASTSGEMNTEAFF.

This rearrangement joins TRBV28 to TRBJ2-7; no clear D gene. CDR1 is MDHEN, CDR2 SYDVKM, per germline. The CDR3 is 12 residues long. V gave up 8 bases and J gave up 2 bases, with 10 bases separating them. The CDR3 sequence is CASSGSPYEQYF. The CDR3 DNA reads TGTGCCAGCTCAGGCTCCCCCTACGAGCAGTACTTC.

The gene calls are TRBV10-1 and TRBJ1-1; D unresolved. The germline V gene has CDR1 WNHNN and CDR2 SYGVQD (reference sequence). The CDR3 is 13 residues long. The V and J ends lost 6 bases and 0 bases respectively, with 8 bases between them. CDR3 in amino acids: CASRASMNTEAFF. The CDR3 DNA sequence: TGCGCCAGCAGGGCCTCCATGAACACTGAAGCTTTCTTT.

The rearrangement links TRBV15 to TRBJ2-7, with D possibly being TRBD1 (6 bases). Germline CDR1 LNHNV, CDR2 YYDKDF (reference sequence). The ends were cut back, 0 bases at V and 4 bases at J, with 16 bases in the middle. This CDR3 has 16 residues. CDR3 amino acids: CATSRDRGQRIYEQYF. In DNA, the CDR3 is TGTGCCACCAGCAGAGATCGAGGACAGAGGATTTACGAGCAGTACTTC.

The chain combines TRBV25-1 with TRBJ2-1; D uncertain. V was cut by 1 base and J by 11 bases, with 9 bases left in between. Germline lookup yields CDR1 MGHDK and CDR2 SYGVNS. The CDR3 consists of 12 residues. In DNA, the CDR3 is TGTGCCAGCAGTGAATTGGAGTTTAAGCAGTTCTTC. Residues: CASSELEFKQFF. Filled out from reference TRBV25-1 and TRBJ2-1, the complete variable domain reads EADIYQTPRYLVIGTGKKITLECSQTMGHDKMYWYQQDPGMELHLIHYSYGVNSTEKGDLSSESTVSRIRTEHFPLTLESARPSHTSQYLCASSELEFKQFFGPGTRLTVL.

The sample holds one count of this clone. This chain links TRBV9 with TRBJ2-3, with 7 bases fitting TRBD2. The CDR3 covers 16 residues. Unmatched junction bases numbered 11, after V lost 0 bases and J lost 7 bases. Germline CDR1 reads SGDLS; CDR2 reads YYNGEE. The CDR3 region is CASSVGEGLDTHTQYF. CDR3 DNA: TGTGCCAGCAGCGTAGGGGAAGGACTAGACACTCATACGCAGTATTTT.

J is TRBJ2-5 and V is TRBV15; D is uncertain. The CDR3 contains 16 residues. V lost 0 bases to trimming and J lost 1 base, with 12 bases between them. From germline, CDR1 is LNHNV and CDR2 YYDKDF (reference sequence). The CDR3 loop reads CATSREAGFSQETQYF. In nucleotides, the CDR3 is TGTGCCACCAGCAGAGAGGCCGGGTTTTCCCAAGAGACCCAGTACTTC. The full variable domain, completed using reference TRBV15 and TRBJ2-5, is DAMVIQNPRYQVTQFGKPVTLSCSQTLNHNVMYWYQQKSSQAPKLLFHYYDKDFNNEADTPDNFQSRRPNTSFCFLDIRSPGLGDTAMYLCATSREAGFSQETQYFGPGTRLLVL.

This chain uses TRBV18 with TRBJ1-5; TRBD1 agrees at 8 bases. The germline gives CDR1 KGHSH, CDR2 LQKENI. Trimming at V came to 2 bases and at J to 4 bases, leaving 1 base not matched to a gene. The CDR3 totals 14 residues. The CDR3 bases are TGTGCCAGCTCACCAGGGGACAGGAATCAGCCCCAGCATTTT. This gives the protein CASSPGDRNQPQHF.

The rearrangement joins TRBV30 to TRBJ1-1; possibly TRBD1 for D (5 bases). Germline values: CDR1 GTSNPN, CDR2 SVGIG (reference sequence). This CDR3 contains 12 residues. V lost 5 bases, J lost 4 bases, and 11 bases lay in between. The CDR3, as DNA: TGTGCCTGGGACCGAAGGGGCACTGAAGCTTTCTTT. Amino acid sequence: CAWDRRGTEAFF.

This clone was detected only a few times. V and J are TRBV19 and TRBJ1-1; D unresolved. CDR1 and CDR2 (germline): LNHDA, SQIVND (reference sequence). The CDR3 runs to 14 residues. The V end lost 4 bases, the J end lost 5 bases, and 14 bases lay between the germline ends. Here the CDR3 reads CASSKEEGTTEAFF. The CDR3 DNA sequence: TGTGCCAGTAGTAAAGAGGAGGGTACGACTGAAGCTTTCTTT. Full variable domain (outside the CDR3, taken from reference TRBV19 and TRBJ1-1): DGGITQSPKYLFRKEGQNVTLSCEQNLNHDAMYWYRQDPGQGLRLIYYSQIVNDFQKGDIAEGYSVSREKKESFPLTVTSAQKNPTAFYLCASSKEEGTTEAFFGQGTRLTVV.

The CDR3 DNA is TGTGCCACCGGCCCCGACAGGGTCGCCGGTCTCAATCAGCCCCAGCATTTT. Its translation: CATGPDRVAGLNQPQHF. The chain recombines TRBV15 with TRBJ1-5; 7 nucleotides line up with TRBD1. V dropped 8 bases and J dropped 3; count of bases not matched to a gene: 16. The CDR3 is made up of 17 amino acids. Germline CDR1 and CDR2: LNHNV and YYDKDF (reference sequence).

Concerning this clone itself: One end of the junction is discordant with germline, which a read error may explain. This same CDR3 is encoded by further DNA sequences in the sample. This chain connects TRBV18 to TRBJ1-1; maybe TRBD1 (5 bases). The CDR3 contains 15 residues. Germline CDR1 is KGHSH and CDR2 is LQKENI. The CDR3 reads CASSETGELNTEAFF. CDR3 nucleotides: TGTGCCAGCTCAGAAACGGGGGAACTGAACACTGAGGCTTTCTTT.

The CDR3 here is CASSPQVAGVNEQFF. CDR3 in DNA: TGTGCCAGCAGCCCCCAAGTAGCGGGGGTAAATGAGCAGTTCTTC. The rearrangement links TRBV7-7 to TRBJ2-1; 9 bases match TRBD2. Germline CDR1 is SSHAT and CDR2 is FNYEAQ (reference sequence). The J segment lost 7 bases and the V segment lost 5 bases, leaving 9 bases of the junction unmatched. The length of the CDR3 is 15 residues.

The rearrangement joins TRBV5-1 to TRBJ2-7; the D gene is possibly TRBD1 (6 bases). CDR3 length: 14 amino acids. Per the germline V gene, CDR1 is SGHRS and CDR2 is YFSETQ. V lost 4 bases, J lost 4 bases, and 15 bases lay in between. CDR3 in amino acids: CASSPGTSGYEQYF. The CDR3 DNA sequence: TGCGCCAGCAGCCCCGGGACAAGTGGATACGAGCAGTACTTC.

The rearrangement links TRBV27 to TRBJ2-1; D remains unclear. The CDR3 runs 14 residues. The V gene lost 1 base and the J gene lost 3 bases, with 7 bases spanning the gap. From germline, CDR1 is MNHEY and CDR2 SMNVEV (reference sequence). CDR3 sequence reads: CASSLWAGYNEQFF. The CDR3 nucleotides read TGTGCCAGCAGTTTATGGGCAGGCTACAATGAGCAGTTCTTC.